This passage covers 18 T cell receptor beta chains from one sample sequenced in a study of CD8 T cells in ankylosing spondylitis. TCRdb independently ran MiXCR on the 5' RACE reads; one entry per CDR3 protein. This sample carries a few hundred thousand distinct CDR3 sequences, about 10% of them seen once, and the ten largest clones take 6.8%. The sample taken for sequencing was blood, either unsorted or a sorted T cell fraction (not recorded which). These receptors all come from a male donor with ankylosing spondylitis or in good health (not recorded which).

This clonotype was counted many times. The rearrangement joins TRBV9 to TRBJ2-5; maybe TRBD1 (6 bases). V was shortened by 6 bases and J by 4 bases, with 16 bases between the two germline ends. The length of the CDR3 is 14 residues. From germline, CDR1 is SGDLS and CDR2 YYNGEE. This chain's CDR3 is CASNLQGFGETQYF. CDR3 nucleotide sequence: TGTGCCAGCAACTTACAGGGATTTGGAGAGACCCAGTACTTC.

V gene TRBV5-4 combines with J gene TRBJ2-3; TRBD2 agrees at 8 bases. Per germline, CDR1 SGHNT and CDR2 YYREEE (reference sequence). This CDR3 spans 15 amino acids. Unmatched junction bases numbered 6, after V lost 0 bases and J lost 6 bases. The CDR3 DNA sequence: TGTGCCAGCAGCTTGGCTACGGGAGGGAGGGATACGCAGTATTTT. Translating gives CASSLATGGRDTQYF.

This clonotype was counted at least ten times. CDR3 in DNA: TGCAGTGCTAAGTATTCAGGGCAGCCCCAGCATTTT. Its translation is CSAKYSGQPQHF. The chain couples TRBV20-1 to TRBJ1-5; tentative D call: TRBD1 (5 bases). Germline V lookup: CDR1 DFQATT, CDR2 SNEGSKA (reference sequence). This CDR3 spans 12 amino acids. V gave up 4 bases and J gave up 7 bases, with 11 bases separating them.

This rearrangement joins TRBV20-1 to TRBJ1-1; D is perhaps TRBD1 (6 bases). V dropped 6 bases and J dropped 5 bases, with 19 bases sitting between them. The CDR3 consists of 14 residues. Germline V lookup: CDR1 DFQATT, CDR2 SNEGSKA (reference sequence). This CDR3 reads CSARIQGGSTEAFF. CDR3 in DNA: TGCAGTGCCCGGATACAGGGTGGAAGTACTGAAGCTTTCTTT.

At least ten counts were recorded for this clonotype. The chain recombines TRBV7-7 with TRBJ2-5; 7 positions agree with TRBD1. This CDR3 comprises 13 residues. After removal of 5 bases from V and 7 bases from J, the junction contained 7 bases not matched to a gene. Germline CDR1 is SSHAT and CDR2 is FNYEAQ (reference sequence). The CDR3 DNA reads TGTGCCAGCAGCGATACAGGGGATGGGACCCAGTACTTC. It is translated as CASSDTGDGTQYF.

Ten or more counts support this clonotype. This chain links TRBV25-1 with TRBJ2-3, with a tentative D call TRBD1 (5 bases). Trimming took 6 bases from V and 6 from J, leaving 13 bases between them. This CDR3 has 13 residues. Germline V lookup: CDR1 MGHDK, CDR2 SYGVNS. The CDR3 here is CASSGLGADTQYF. The CDR3 coding sequence is TGTGCCAGCAGCGGCCTTGGGGCGGATACGCAGTATTTT.

This clonotype was counted only a few times. This may come from a read error, since a much larger clone is one base off. The gene calls are TRBV10-3 and TRBJ2-1; tentative D call: TRBD1 (5 bases). Germline-derived CDR1 and CDR2 are ENHRY and SYGVKD. The CDR3 is 11 residues long. The CDR3 bases are TGTACCACCGCCCAGGGAAATGAGCAGTTCTTC. It codes for CTTAQGNEQFF.

This clonotype was observed at least ten times. This chain joins TRBV20-1 and TRBJ1-1, with 8 bases aligning to TRBD1. V dropped 2 bases and J dropped 3; count of bases not matched to a gene: 5. Germline CDR1 DFQATT, CDR2 SNEGSKA (reference sequence). CDR3 length: 14 amino acids. CDR3 sequence: CSARSQGVDTEAFF. CDR3 in DNA: TGCAGTGCTAGATCACAGGGGGTTGACACTGAAGCTTTCTTT.

CDR3 bases: TGTGCCAGCTCACCGTCTGGAGGGGGCAATCAGCCCCAGCATTTT. Translating it yields CASSPSGGGNQPQHF. This sequence joins TRBV18 and TRBJ1-5, with a possible D match to TRBD1 (5 bases). V shed 3 bases and J shed 2 bases, with 11 bases lying between them. The CDR3 totals 15 residues. CDR1 KGHSH and CDR2 LQKENI come from the germline V gene.

V and J are TRBV11-2 and TRBJ2-7; 11 bases align to TRBD2. CDR1 is SGHAT and CDR2 is FQNNGV in the germline V gene. The CDR3 has 20 amino acids. V lost 5 bases and J lost 0; bases outside the gene matches: 18. As DNA, the CDR3 is TGTGCCAGCAGCACACCATATTCGCCCGGGACTAGCGGTTTCTCCTACGAGCAGTACTTC. Protein product: CASSTPYSPGTSGFSYEQYF.

This clonotype was seen a few times. The V and J genes are TRBV2 and TRBJ2-3; D not resolved. This CDR3 comprises 12 residues. The germline V gene has CDR1 SNHLY and CDR2 FYNNEI. V lost 3 bases and J 7 bases, leaving 8 bases between the germline ends. This CDR3 reads CASSETLYTQYF. DNA for the CDR3: TGTGCCAGCAGTGAGACACTCTATACGCAGTATTTT.

The chain has TRBV2 and TRBJ2-2; 8 bases line up with TRBD2. This CDR3 spans 14 amino acids. The V segment lost 7 bases and the J segment 7 bases; nucleotides outside the gene matches: 8. Per germline, CDR1 SNHLY and CDR2 FYNNEI. CDR3 sequence reads: CASIFRGGSGELFF. CDR3 nucleotides: TGTGCCAGCATTTTTCGGGGGGGCAGCGGGGAGCTGTTTTTT.

V usage is TRBV6-2 or TRBV6-3 and J usage is TRBJ2-7; 9 positions match TRBD1. The CDR3 sequence is 15 residues long. Germline loops: CDR1 MNHEY, CDR2 SVGEGT. The V gene end was trimmed by 5 bases and the J gene end by 3 bases; junction bases not matched to a gene: 8. In DNA, the CDR3 is TGTGCCAGCAGTCCCCGGACAGGGGTTAGCTACGAGCAGTACTTC. Translated: CASSPRTGVSYEQYF.

The sample holds many counts of this clonotype. The V and J genes are TRBV29-1 and TRBJ2-2, with 10 positions matching TRBD1. This CDR3 has 14 amino acids. Germline V lookup: CDR1 SQVTM, CDR2 ANQGSEA. V shed 6 bases and J 5 bases; nucleotides not matched to a gene: 6. CDR3 in amino acids: CSVSGTGVTGELFF. CDR3 DNA sequence: TGCAGCGTCTCCGGGACAGGGGTAACCGGGGAGCTGTTTTTT.

This chain joins TRBV27 and TRBJ2-1; D not certain. Germline CDR1 is MNHEY and CDR2 is SMNVEV (reference sequence). The CDR3 is 15 amino acids. V lost 6 bases, J lost 4 bases, and 16 bases lay in between. CDR3: CASRVGQAPYNEQFF. The CDR3 DNA reads TGTGCCAGCAGAGTAGGCCAGGCCCCATACAATGAGCAGTTCTTC.

In its sample, this clonotype was seen many times. CDR3 nucleotides: TGTGCCAGCAGCTTAGATGGGGTATCGAGAGGCTACACCTTC. It yields the protein CASSLDGVSRGYTF. The V call is TRBV7-8, the J call TRBJ1-2, with no clear D. The V gene lost 1 base and the J gene lost 8 bases, with 14 bases spanning the gap. The CDR3 is 14 amino acids. Germline CDR1 reads SGHVS; CDR2 reads FQNEAQ.

The chain has TRBV2 and TRBJ2-7, with TRBD1 matching 9 bases. With V trimmed by 1 base and J by 5 bases, 12 bases remained unmatched. The CDR3 loop spans 17 amino acids. The germline gives CDR1 SNHLY, CDR2 FYNNEI. In DNA form, the CDR3 reads TGTGCCAGCAGTGAAGTCAATCGACAGGGGGGTTTGAACGAGCAGTACTTC. As protein: CASSEVNRQGGLNEQYF.

The V and J genes are TRBV6-1 and TRBJ2-1; the D gene is possibly TRBD2 (9 bases). The CDR3 has 15 amino acids. Trimming left V 11 bases short and J 8 bases short, with 25 bases between. Germline-derived CDR1 and CDR2 are MNHNS and SASEGT. The CDR3 sequence is CASTGGLAGFDEQFF. For the CDR3, the DNA is TGTGCCTCAACAGGGGGGCTAGCGGGATTCGATGAGCAGTTCTTC.